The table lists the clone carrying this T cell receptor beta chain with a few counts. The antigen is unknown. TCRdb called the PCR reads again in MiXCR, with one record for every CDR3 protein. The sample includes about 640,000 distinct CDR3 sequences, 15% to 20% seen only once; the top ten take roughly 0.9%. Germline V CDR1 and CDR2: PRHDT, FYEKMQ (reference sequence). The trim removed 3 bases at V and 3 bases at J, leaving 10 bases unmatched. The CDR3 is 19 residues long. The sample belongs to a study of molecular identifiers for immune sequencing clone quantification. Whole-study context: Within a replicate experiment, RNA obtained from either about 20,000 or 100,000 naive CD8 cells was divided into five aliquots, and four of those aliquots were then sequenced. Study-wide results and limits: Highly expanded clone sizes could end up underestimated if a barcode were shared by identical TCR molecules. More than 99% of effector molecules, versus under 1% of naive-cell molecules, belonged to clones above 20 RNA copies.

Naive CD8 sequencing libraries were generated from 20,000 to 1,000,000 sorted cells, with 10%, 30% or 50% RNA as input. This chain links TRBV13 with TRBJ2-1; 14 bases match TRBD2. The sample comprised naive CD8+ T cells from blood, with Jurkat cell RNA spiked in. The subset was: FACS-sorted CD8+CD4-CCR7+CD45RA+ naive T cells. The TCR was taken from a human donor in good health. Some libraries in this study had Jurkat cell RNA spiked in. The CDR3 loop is CASSFLPGLAGAHYNEQFF. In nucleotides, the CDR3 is TGTGCCAGCAGCTTCTTGCCGGGACTAGCGGGGGCCCACTACAATGAGCAGTTCTTC.